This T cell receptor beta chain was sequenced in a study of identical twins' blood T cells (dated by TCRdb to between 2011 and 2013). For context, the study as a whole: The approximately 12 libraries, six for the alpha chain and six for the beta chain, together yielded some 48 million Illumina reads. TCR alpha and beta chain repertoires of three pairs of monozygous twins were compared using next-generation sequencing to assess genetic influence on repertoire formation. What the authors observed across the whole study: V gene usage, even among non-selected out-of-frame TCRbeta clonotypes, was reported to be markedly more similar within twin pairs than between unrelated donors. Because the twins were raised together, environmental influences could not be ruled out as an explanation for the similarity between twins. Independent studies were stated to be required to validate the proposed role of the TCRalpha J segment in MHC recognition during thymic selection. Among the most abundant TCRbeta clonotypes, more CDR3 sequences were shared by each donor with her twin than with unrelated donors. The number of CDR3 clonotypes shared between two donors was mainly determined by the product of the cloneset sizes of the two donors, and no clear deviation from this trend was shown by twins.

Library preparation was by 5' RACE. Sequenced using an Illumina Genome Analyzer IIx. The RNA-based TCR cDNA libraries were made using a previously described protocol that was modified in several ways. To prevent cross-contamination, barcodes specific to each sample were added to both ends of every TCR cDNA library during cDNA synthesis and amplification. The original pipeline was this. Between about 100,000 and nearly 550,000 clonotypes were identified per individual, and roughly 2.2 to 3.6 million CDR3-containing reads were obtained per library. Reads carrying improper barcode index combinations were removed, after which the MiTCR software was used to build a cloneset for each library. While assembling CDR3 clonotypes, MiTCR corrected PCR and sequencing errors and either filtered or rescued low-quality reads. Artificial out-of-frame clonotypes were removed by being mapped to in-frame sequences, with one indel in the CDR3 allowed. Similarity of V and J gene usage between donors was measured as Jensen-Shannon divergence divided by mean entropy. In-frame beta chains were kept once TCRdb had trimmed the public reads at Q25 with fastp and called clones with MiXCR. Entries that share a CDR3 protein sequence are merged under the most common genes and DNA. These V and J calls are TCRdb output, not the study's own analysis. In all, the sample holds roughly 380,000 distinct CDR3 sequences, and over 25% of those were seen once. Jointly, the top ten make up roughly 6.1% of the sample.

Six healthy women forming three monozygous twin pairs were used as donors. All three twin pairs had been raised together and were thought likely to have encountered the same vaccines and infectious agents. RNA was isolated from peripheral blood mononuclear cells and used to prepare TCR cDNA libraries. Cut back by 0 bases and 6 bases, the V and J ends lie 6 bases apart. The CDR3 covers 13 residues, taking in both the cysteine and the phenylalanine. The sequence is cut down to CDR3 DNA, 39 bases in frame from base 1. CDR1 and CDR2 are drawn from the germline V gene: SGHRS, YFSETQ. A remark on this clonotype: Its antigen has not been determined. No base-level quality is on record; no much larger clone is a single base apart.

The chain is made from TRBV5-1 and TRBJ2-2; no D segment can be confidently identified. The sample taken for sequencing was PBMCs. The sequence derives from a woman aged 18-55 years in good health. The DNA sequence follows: TGCGCCAGCAGCTTGGACCCCGCCGGGGAGCTGTTTTTT. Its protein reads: CASSLDPAGELFF. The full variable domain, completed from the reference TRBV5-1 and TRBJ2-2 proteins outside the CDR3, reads KAGVTQTPRYLIKTRGQQVTLSCSPISGHRSVSWYQQTPGQGLQFLFEYFSETQRNKGNFPGRFSGRQFSNSRSEMNVSTLELGDSALYLCASSLDPAGELFFGEGSRLTVL.